One sample yielded the 26 T cell receptor beta chains listed below, sequenced in a study of regulatory T cells in long-lasting Graves disease. Through Arm-PCR of CDR3 regions and iRepertoire HTBI primers, TCR beta libraries were built. TCRdb re-analysed the multiplex PCR reads in MiXCR, keeping a single row per CDR3 protein. The sample yields 400,000 to 550,000 distinct CDR3 sequences, 15% to 20% seen once. The time point: newly diagnosed GD, antithyroid drugs for less than 3 months. Isolated PBMC RNA provided the starting material for the TCR library. These data were also filed under a second study, of T cells in Graves' hyperthyroidism and ophthalmopathy.

Sequences were derived from peripheral blood mononuclear cells (PBMCs), sampled at new diagnosis, from a patient treated with antithyroid drugs. These receptors were obtained from a woman younger than 45 with Graves disease.

V gene TRBV7-9 combines with J gene TRBJ2-1; D may match TRBD1 or TRBD2 (5 bases each). Germline V gives CDR1 SEHNR, CDR2 FQNEAQ (reference sequence). This CDR3 region has 15 residues. V was clipped by 4 bases and J by 8 bases, with 18 bases between them. The CDR3 loop is CASSWGGPPRDEQFF. For the CDR3, the DNA is TGTGCCAGCAGCTGGGGCGGGCCCCCTCGCGATGAGCAGTTCTTC.

V is TRBV19 and J is TRBJ2-1; unclear D gene. Germline loops: CDR1 LNHDA, CDR2 SQIVND (reference sequence). The CDR3 runs to 14 residues. Trimming removed 4 bases at V and 0 bases at J, with 7 bases between. CDR3 region: CASSTVGSYNEQFF. The CDR3 nucleotides read TGTGCCAGTAGTACGGTGGGCTCCTACAATGAGCAGTTCTTC.

This chain joins TRBV20-1 and TRBJ2-3, with D possibly TRBD1 on 6 matching bases. CDR1 and CDR2 from the germline V gene are DFQATT and SNEGSKA (reference sequence). The CDR3 is made up of 15 amino acids. V was pared by 4 bases and J by 3 bases, with 17 bases between. The CDR3 DNA reads TGCAGTGCTATCGATACAGGGCGAGGTACAGATACGCAGTATTTT. Translated, it gives CSAIDTGRGTDTQYF.

The rearrangement joins TRBV24-1 to TRBJ1-5; TRBD1 is a possible D gene (6 bases). The V end was cut by 6 bases, the J end by 3 bases, with 14 bases between. CDR1 is KGHDR and CDR2 is SFDVKD in the germline V gene. The CDR3 is made up of 15 amino acids. CDR3 sequence reads: CATSRSGGDNQPQHF. The CDR3 nucleotides are TGTGCCACCAGTAGATCGGGGGGCGACAATCAGCCCCAGCATTTT.

This clonotype has ten or more counts. The chain is built from TRBV7-2 and TRBJ2-7; 16 positions agree with TRBD2. Germline CDR1 SGHTA, CDR2 FQGNSA. This CDR3 spans 17 amino acids. The junction had 7 bases not matched to a gene; V was cut back by 2 bases and J by 6 bases. The CDR3 DNA follows: TGTGCCAGCAGCTTACTCGGGACTAGCGGGAGGGCCGGCGAGCAGTACTTC. Translated, it gives CASSLLGTSGRAGEQYF.

This clonotype showed up just a few times. A read error is possible here, since a much larger clone lies one base away. This chain links TRBV7-3 with TRBJ2-7, with TRBD2 identical over 10 bases. J lost 7 bases, V lost 4 bases, and 13 bases had no gene match. This CDR3 is built from 16 residues. The germline CDR1 and CDR2 sequences are SGHTA and FQGTGA. CDR3 sequence reads: CASSSGLAGAHNEQYF. The DNA for the CDR3 is TGTGCCAGCAGCTCCGGGCTAGCGGGAGCCCACAATGAGCAGTACTTC.

This clonotype was detected many times. The CDR3, as DNA: TGTGCCAGCAGTTACCTATCCTTGCGGGAGCATCGAGAGACCCAGTACTTC. It encodes CASSYLSLREHRETQYF. The chain couples TRBV6-2 or TRBV6-3 to TRBJ2-5; 7 bases align to TRBD2. This CDR3 has 17 amino acids. V trimming: 2 bases; J trimming: 4 bases; junction bases outside the gene matches: 13. Germline CDR1 is MNHEY and CDR2 is SVGEGT.

In this sample, this clonotype turned up many times. The V and J genes are TRBV5-1 and TRBJ1-1, with D hard to call. This CDR3 has 13 amino acids. The V end lost 4 bases, the J end lost 1 base, and 8 bases lay between the germline ends. Germline loops: CDR1 SGHRS, CDR2 YFSETQ. The CDR3 nucleotides are TGCGCCAGCAGCCCTGGGGAGAACACTGAAGCTTTCTTT. It yields the protein CASSPGENTEAFF.

The chain recombines TRBV7-2 with TRBJ2-1; TRBD2 might be the D (6 bases). The germline V gene encodes CDR1 SGHTA and CDR2 FQGNSA. Trimming pared 0 bases from V and 2 bases from J, leaving 11 bases between. The CDR3 has 16 amino acids. The CDR3 is CASSLAGLMTYNEQFF. As DNA, the CDR3 is TGTGCCAGCAGCTTAGCCGGACTAATGACCTACAATGAGCAGTTCTTC. Full variable domain (remainder filled in from reference TRBV7-2 and TRBJ2-1): GAGVSQSPSNKVTEKGKDVELRCDPISGHTALYWYRQSLGQGLEFLIYFQGNSAPDKSGLPSDRFSAERTGGSVSTLTIQRTQQEDSAVYLCASSLAGLMTYNEQFFGPGTRLTVL.

A few counts support this clonotype. The chain joins TRBV20-1 to TRBJ2-7; 7 bases are a match to TRBD2. The CDR3 runs to 13 residues. V lost 3 bases to trimming and J lost 5 bases; unmatched junction nucleotides: 7. Per germline, CDR1 DFQATT and CDR2 SNEGSKA (reference sequence). The chain's CDR3 is CSASWSAGDEQYF. DNA of the CDR3: TGCAGTGCTAGTTGGAGTGCGGGAGACGAGCAGTACTTC.

This clonotype appeared many times. J is TRBJ1-5 and V is TRBV29-1; no reliable D call. Germline V gives CDR1 SQVTM, CDR2 ANQGSEA. V shed 6 bases and J shed 5 bases, with 14 bases lying between them. CDR3 length: 13 residues. The CDR3 region has the DNA TGCAGCGTATGGTCCGAGGACGATCAGCCCCAGCATTTT. Encoded protein: CSVWSEDDQPQHF.

CDR3 amino acids: CASSPGQAGVREQYF. The CDR3 nucleotides read TGCGCCAGCAGCCCAGGGCAAGCGGGGGTGAGAGAGCAGTACTTC. This rearrangement joins TRBV5-1 to TRBJ2-7; 8 positions match TRBD2. V was clipped by 4 bases and J by 7 bases; unmatched bases: 13. Looked up from germline, CDR1 is SGHRS and CDR2 is YFSETQ. This CDR3 spans 15 amino acids.

This clonotype was recorded many times. The gene calls are TRBV28 and TRBJ1-1, with 7 bases aligning to TRBD1. Germline loops: CDR1 MDHEN, CDR2 SYDVKM. V lost 5 bases and J lost 0; bases outside the gene matches: 9. The CDR3 is made up of 16 amino acids. The CDR3 DNA reads TGTGCCAGCAGTACCCCGGGACAGCTTATGAACACTGAAGCTTTCTTT. Its translation is CASSTPGQLMNTEAFF. The full variable domain, in which reference TRBV28 and TRBJ1-1 provide the parts outside the CDR3, is DVKVTQSSRYLVKRTGEKVFLECVQDMDHENMFWYRQDPGLGLRLIYFSYDVKMKEKGDIPEGYSVSREKKERFSLILESASTNQTSMYLCASSTPGQLMNTEAFFGQGTRLTVV.

This clonotype came up once. V usage is TRBV19 and J usage is TRBJ1-5; D is unclear. CDR1 is LNHDA and CDR2 is SQIVND in the germline V gene (reference sequence). CDR3 length equals 16 residues. The ends were cut back, 4 bases at V and 3 bases at J, with 16 bases in the middle. As DNA, the CDR3 is TGTGCCAGTAGTAAATGGTCAGCGATACTCAATCAGCCCCAGCATTTT. Its translation is CASSKWSAILNQPQHF.

In its sample, this clonotype was seen many times. The V call is TRBV12-3 or TRBV12-4, the J call TRBJ1-1; D may be TRBD1 (6 bases). V was cut by 2 bases and J by 4 bases, with 8 bases left in between. The CDR3 extends over 13 amino acids. CDR3 DNA: TGTGCCAGCAGTTTATGGACAGCCACTGAAGCTTTCTTT. Translating gives CASSLWTATEAFF.

This clonotype has just a few counts. The chain carries TRBV14 and TRBJ1-5; tentative D call: TRBD1 (6 bases). V gave up 0 bases and J gave up 3 bases, with 15 bases separating them. The CDR3 contains 17 residues. Germline CDR1 is SGHDN and CDR2 is FVKESK. The CDR3 DNA sequence: TGTGCCAGCAGCCAAGAATGGGGGGGGCAGGACAATCAGCCCCAGCATTTT. Protein sequence: CASSQEWGGQDNQPQHF.

This clonotype appeared many times. The genes are TRBV20-1 and TRBJ2-3; 9 positions match TRBD2. J lost 4 bases, V lost 3 bases, and 11 bases had no gene match. Looked up from germline, CDR1 is DFQATT and CDR2 is SNEGSKA (reference sequence). The CDR3 is 16 residues long. The CDR3 region is CSASSVAGVVADTQYF. CDR3 bases: TGCAGTGCTAGCAGTGTAGCGGGAGTTGTGGCAGATACGCAGTATTTT.

This clonotype was detected ten times or more. The rearrangement links TRBV2 to TRBJ1-4, with TRBD1 as a possible D gene (5 bases). In germline, CDR1 is SNHLY, CDR2 FYNNEI. V was clipped by 6 bases and J by 5 bases, with 13 bases between them. The CDR3 contains 14 residues. CDR3 DNA: TGTGCCAGCAGCATTTACCAGGGCAATGAAAAACTGTTTTTT. Translating gives CASSIYQGNEKLFF.

About this clonotype: A single base is all that separates this from a far larger clone, so a read error is likely. V usage is TRBV20-1 and J usage is TRBJ2-1; TRBD2 matches at 12 bases. In germline, CDR1 is DFQATT, CDR2 SNEGSKA (reference sequence). The CDR3 has 12 amino acids. The chain's CDR3 is CSTSGRKDEQFF. CDR3 bases: TGCAGCACTAGCGGGAGGAAAGACGAGCAGTTCTTC.

This clonotype occurred a few times. The chain links TRBV5-1 to TRBJ2-5; D is unclear. Germline-derived CDR1 and CDR2 are SGHRS and YFSETQ. Trimming pared 4 bases from V and 5 bases from J, leaving 9 bases between. The CDR3 loop spans 12 amino acids. This CDR3 is CASSLNRETQYF. The CDR3, as DNA: TGCGCCAGCAGCCTAAACCGGGAGACCCAGTACTTC.

This clonotype was seen a few times. The gene calls are TRBV10-3 and TRBJ2-2; D possibly corresponds to TRBD2 (5 bases). Trimming took 10 bases from V and 7 from J, leaving 19 bases between them. The CDR3 runs to 14 residues. The V gene's germline CDR1 is ENHRY and CDR2 SYGVKD. DNA for the CDR3: TGTGCCACCCACTCGGTCGGGGATAGCGGGGAGCTGTTTTTT. Residues: CATHSVGDSGELFF.

A remark on this clonotype: A much larger clone lies one base from this, so it may be a read error. The CDR3 spells CASSLWTGGAGERYF. CDR3 bases: TGTGCCAGCAGTTTATGGACAGGGGGCGCGGGAGAGCGGTACTTC. The chain is built from TRBV28 and TRBJ2-7; 10 bases align to TRBD1. This CDR3 is 15 amino acids long. CDR1 and CDR2 (germline): MDHEN, SYDVKM. Based on the CDR3 plus reference TRBV28 and TRBJ2-7, the full variable domain is DVKVTQSSRYLVKRTGEKVFLECVQDMDHENMFWYRQDPGLGLRLIYFSYDVKMKEKGDIPEGYSVSREKKERFSLILESASTNQTSMYLCASSLWTGGAGERYFGPGTRLTVT.

This clonotype was detected ten times or more. The chain couples TRBV28 to TRBJ2-7, with 7 bases matching TRBD2. V lost 5 bases and J lost 2; bases outside the gene matches: 6. The CDR3 runs to 14 residues. Germline-derived CDR1 and CDR2 are MDHEN and SYDVKM. The CDR3 here is CASSVSGPPYEQYF. CDR3 DNA: TGTGCCAGCAGTGTTAGCGGGCCACCCTACGAGCAGTACTTC.

This clonotype was seen many times. The V call is TRBV6-1, the J call TRBJ2-5; D gene ambiguous. The CDR3 sequence is 12 residues long. V lost 6 bases and J lost 5, with 10 bases in between. Germline assignment: CDR1 MNHNS and CDR2 SASEGT. The CDR3 sequence: CASRAQRETQYF. The CDR3 coding sequence is TGTGCCAGCAGGGCGCAACGGGAGACCCAGTACTTC.

This clonotype appeared a few times. The chain uses TRBV28 and TRBJ2-5, with 8 bases that match TRBD2. Trimming cost V 5 bases and J 5 bases; bases outside gene matches: 22. The CDR3 loop spans 19 amino acids. Germline V gene data show CDR1 as MDHEN and CDR2 as SYDVKM. The CDR3 nucleotides are TGTGCCAGCAGTCTCCGGAAGGGTGGCGGGGCGGGAGGAAGGGAGACCCAGTACTTC. Its protein product is CASSLRKGGGAGGRETQYF.

This clonotype has ten or more counts. The CDR3 region is CASSRTMDEQFF. The DNA for the CDR3 is TGTGCCAGCAGCCGGACGATGGATGAGCAGTTCTTC. The chain carries TRBV3-1 and TRBJ2-1; D is unclear. The CDR3 consists of 12 residues. Trimming removed 4 bases from V and 8 bases from J, with 9 bases in between. Germline CDR1 is LGHDT and CDR2 is YNNKEL (reference sequence).